This TCR beta chain was identified in a study of blood T cell repertoires in COVID-19. For the study at large: Researchers got acute and convalescent COVID-19 samples from the United States, Italy and Spain.

Notes on this clone: At one end the junction does not follow the germline gene, possibly because of a read error.

In the original analysis: Nucleated cell counts were estimated from reference gene primer amplification. The method was immunoSEQ multiplex PCR; TCRdb's version includes in-frame clones alone and lacks a portion of them. For V, J and clone size, that table is used; D and trimming come from the DNA. The table records under 300,000 clones, roughly 91% of them present only once. Which cohort a participant joined came from the clinical history participants gave. Donors in Cohort 3 counted as recovered after two negative PCRs, clearance, or symptom resolution. Germline assignment: CDR1 SGHRS and CDR2 YFSETQ. This CDR3 region has 14 residues.

V is TRBV5-1 and J is TRBJ1-1; maybe TRBD1 (5 bases). This sequence was found in a woman between 55 and 75 years old who had recovered from COVID-19. Sequencing was done on a sample of PBMCs or T cells enriched from blood (not recorded which). The CDR3 region has the DNA TGCACCAGCAGCTTGGGTAGGGGGAACACTGAAGCTTTCTTT. This translates into CTSSLGRGNTEAFF.